This passage covers 9 T cell receptor beta chains from one sample sequenced in a study of T cell repertoires in cytomegalovirus infection. A single record per CDR3 protein comes from TCRdb applying MiXCR to the reads. The table includes fewer than 350,000 distinct CDR3 sequences, around 9.5% detected once. The source material was PBMCs. The receptors here all came from a human donor in good health (CMV status not recorded). Some clones in this sample may be carry-over from other donors' samples.

This clonotype was counted ten times or more. The rearrangement joins TRBV6-1 to TRBJ2-2; perhaps TRBD1 as D (5 bases). The CDR3 extends over 13 amino acids. The germline gives CDR1 MNHNS, CDR2 SASEGT. Trimming left V 11 bases short and J 0 bases short, with 10 bases between. The DNA of the CDR3 is TGTGCCTCACCACAGGCGAACACCGGGGAGCTGTTTTTT. It codes for CASPQANTGELFF.

This clonotype has a count of ten or more. CDR3 amino acids: CASRGTGTNTEAFF. CDR3 DNA: TGTGCCAGCAGGGGGACAGGGACGAACACTGAAGCTTTCTTT. The V and J genes are TRBV27 and TRBJ1-1; 9 bases match TRBD1. The germline V gene encodes CDR1 MNHEY and CDR2 SMNVEV (reference sequence). Trimming at V came to 6 bases and at J to 1 base, leaving 3 bases not matched to a gene. This CDR3 contains 14 residues.

CDR3 amino acids: CSARARDGRYEQYF. The CDR3 DNA reads as TGCAGTGCTAGAGCTAGGGACGGGAGGTACGAGCAGTACTTC. The chain joins TRBV20-1 to TRBJ2-7, with 7 bases matching TRBD2. Germline V gene lookup returns CDR1 DFQATT and CDR2 SNEGSKA (reference sequence). The CDR3 has 14 amino acids. V gave up 1 base and J gave up 4 bases; unmatched junction bases: 7.

This clonotype was seen many times. The chain has TRBV7-8 and TRBJ1-5, with 7 bases lining up with TRBD1. J gave up 2 bases and V 3 bases, and 4 bases lay outside the gene matches. The CDR3 totals 15 residues. Germline CDR1 and CDR2: SGHVS and FQNEAQ. The CDR3 DNA follows: TGTGCCAGCAGCTTGGGTGACAGGGGCAATCAGCCCCAGCATTTT. Protein: CASSLGDRGNQPQHF.

This clonotype was recorded a few times. This chain connects TRBV10-3 to TRBJ2-6; D is unclear. This CDR3 is built from 14 residues. The V end lost 6 bases, the J end lost 1 base, and 7 bases lay between the germline ends. From germline, CDR1 is ENHRY and CDR2 SYGVKD. The CDR3 region is CAIRNQSGANVLTF. CDR3 nucleotides: TGTGCCATCAGAAATCAATCTGGGGCCAACGTCCTGACTTTC.

Many counts were recorded for this clonotype. Relative to the germline gene, one junction end is altered; a read error may explain this. The J gene is TRBJ2-3, the V gene TRBV12-3 or TRBV12-4, with a weak D call TRBD1 (6 bases). This CDR3 contains 13 residues. Written as DNA, the CDR3 is TGTGCAAGCAGGACAGCCCGGGCAGATACGCAGTATTTT. It yields the protein CASRTARADTQYF.

This clonotype was picked up a small number of times. This rearrangement joins TRBV15 to TRBJ1-1, with D unclear. Germline CDR1 reads LNHNV; CDR2 reads YYDKDF (reference sequence). Trimming left V 1 base short and J 4 bases short, with 7 bases between. The CDR3 has 13 residues. The CDR3 sequence: CATSRGEVTEAFF. CDR3 sequence (DNA): TGTGCCACCAGCAGAGGGGAAGTCACTGAAGCTTTCTTT.

Note on this clonotype: Just one base apart from a much larger clone, this may be a read error. This chain links TRBV7-6 with TRBJ2-3; TRBD2 is a possible D gene (5 bases). V gave up 5 bases and J gave up 4 bases, with 25 bases separating them. The CDR3 has 18 amino acids. Germline assignment: CDR1 SGHVS and CDR2 FNYEAQ. CDR3 sequence: CASSPILRIVGEADTQYF. The CDR3, as DNA: TGTGCCAGCAGCCCAATCCTCCGGATAGTGGGAGAAGCAGATACGCAGTATTTT.

V usage is TRBV20-1 and J usage is TRBJ1-5; D gene unclear. CDR3 size: 13 residues. V lost 0 bases, J lost 7 bases, and 10 bases lay in between. Germline values: CDR1 DFQATT, CDR2 SNEGSKA (reference sequence). The CDR3 DNA follows: TGCAGTGCTAGAGAAACCATCAGGCAGCCCCAGCATTTT. Translated, it gives CSARETIRQPQHF.